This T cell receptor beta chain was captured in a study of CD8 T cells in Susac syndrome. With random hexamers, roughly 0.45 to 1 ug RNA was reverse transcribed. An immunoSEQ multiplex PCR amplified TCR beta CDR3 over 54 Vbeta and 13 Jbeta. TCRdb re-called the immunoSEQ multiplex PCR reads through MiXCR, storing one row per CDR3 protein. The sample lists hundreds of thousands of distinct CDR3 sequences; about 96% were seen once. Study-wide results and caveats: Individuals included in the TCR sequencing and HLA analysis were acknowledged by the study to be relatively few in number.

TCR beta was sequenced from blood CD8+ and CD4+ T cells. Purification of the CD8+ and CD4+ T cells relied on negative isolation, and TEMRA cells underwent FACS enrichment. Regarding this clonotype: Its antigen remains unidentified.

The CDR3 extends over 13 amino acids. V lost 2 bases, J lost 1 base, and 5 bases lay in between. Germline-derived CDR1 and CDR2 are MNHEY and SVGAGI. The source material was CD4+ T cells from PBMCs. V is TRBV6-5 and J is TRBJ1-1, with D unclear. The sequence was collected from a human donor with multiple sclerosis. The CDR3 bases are TGTGCCAGCAGTTACGGGCGGAACACTGAAGCTTTCTTT. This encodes CASSYGRNTEAFF.